This record looks at one TCR beta chain sequence and its context. Trimming removed 6 bases from V and 6 bases from J; junction bases left unmatched: 8. Germline V gene sequence: CDR1 SNHLY, CDR2 FYNNEI. This CDR3 contains 15 residues. This entry belongs to a study of blood T cell repertoires in COVID-19. Background on the study: PBMCs, B-cell-depleted T cells, or T cells provided the cDNA or gDNA that made up the material.

The data were produced by immunoSEQ multiplex PCR, yet TCRdb's version contains in-frame clones alone and is incomplete. The data show around 300,000 clones, 70% to 90% seen once. The sample was PBMCs or T cells enriched from blood (not recorded which). The TCR comes from a woman aged 35 to 49 who had recovered from COVID-19. The chain is built from TRBV2 and TRBJ1-5; 10 bases match TRBD1. In DNA form, the CDR3 reads TGTGCCAGCAGAGAGACAGGGGGCGCTGGTCAGCCCCAGCATTTT. This gives the protein CASRETGGAGQPQHF.